The 18 T cell receptor beta chains listed next were all sequenced from one sample in a study of brain T cells in children with intractable seizures. The repertoire was sequenced with immunoSEQ multiplex PCR; TCRdb's copy has only in-frame clones and lacks some. The repertoire holds 340,000 or so clones, roughly 92% seen once, with around 6% in the top ten. Documented time point: blood from clinic visit 5 months post-surgery; TSC patient then seizure free. This material consisted of peripheral blood, taken about 5 months after surgery. The receptors were gathered from a boy in the first two years of life with tuberous sclerosis and intractable seizures.

This clone was seen only once. The rearrangement joins TRBV30 to TRBJ2-5; possibly TRBD1 for D (5 bases). The CDR3 is 13 amino acids. The germline V and J ends were trimmed by 0 bases and 4 bases, with 9 bases remaining between them. CDR1 is GTSNPN and CDR2 is SVGIG in the germline V gene (reference sequence). The CDR3 loop is CAWSVTGLETQYF. CDR3 nucleotides: TGTGCCTGGAGTGTAACAGGCCTAGAGACCCAGTACTTC.

A word on this clone: Other DNA variants within this sample encode the same CDR3. The chain has TRBV7-9 and TRBJ2-1; 8 positions agree with TRBD2. CDR1 SEHNR and CDR2 FQNEAQ come from the germline V gene (reference sequence). V lost 5 bases to trimming and J lost 12 bases; unmatched junction nucleotides: 6. CDR3 length: 12 residues. The DNA for the CDR3 is TGTGCCAGCAGCCTTACTAGCGGAGCGCAGTTCTTC. Amino acids: CASSLTSGAQFF.

The CDR3 coding sequence is TGTGCCAGTAGTATAGATCTAGAGACACCCTACAATTTCTACACCTTC. This codes for CASSIDLETPYNFYTF. The chain carries TRBV19 and TRBJ1-2; no clear D gene. This CDR3 spans 16 amino acids. The V end lost 0 bases, the J end lost 10 bases, and 21 bases lay between the germline ends. The V gene's germline CDR1 is LNHDA and CDR2 SQIVND (reference sequence).

V is TRBV4-1 and J is TRBJ2-7; D might be TRBD1 or TRBD2, each matching 5 bases. The germline V and J ends were trimmed by 0 bases and 3 bases, with 12 bases remaining between them. The V gene's germline CDR1 is MGHRA and CDR2 YSYEKL. The CDR3 extends over 15 amino acids. The CDR3 nucleotides read TGCGCCAGCAGCCAAGAGGGGGTGCTTTTCTACGAGCAGTACTTC. Translation: CASSQEGVLFYEQYF.

The J gene is TRBJ1-1, the V gene TRBV7-9, with TRBD1 as a possible D gene (5 bases). This CDR3 region has 13 residues. Germline-derived CDR1 and CDR2 are SEHNR and FQNEAQ (reference sequence). V was clipped by 6 bases and J by 8 bases, with 16 bases between them. The CDR3 DNA is TGTGCCAGCAGTCACGGTGTGGGGGACGAAGCTTTCTTT. It yields the protein CASSHGVGDEAFF.

The V and J genes are TRBV5-1 and TRBJ1-5; D is unresolved. V was trimmed by 0 bases and J by 4 bases, leaving 8 bases between them. This CDR3 spans 14 amino acids. Germline-derived CDR1 and CDR2 are SGHRS and YFSETQ. CDR3 nucleotides: TGCGCCAGCAGCTTGGGGGGAGGGAATCAGCCCCAGCATTTT. This encodes CASSLGGGNQPQHF.

V is TRBV11-3 and J is TRBJ1-6, with a weak D call TRBD1 (6 bases). This CDR3 has 18 residues. The germline V gene has CDR1 SGHNT and CDR2 YENEEA. Trimming pared 3 bases from V and 5 bases from J, leaving 20 bases between. The CDR3 sequence is CASSFSGLFGGHNSPLHF. The CDR3 region has the DNA TGTGCCAGCAGCTTCTCCGGACTTTTCGGGGGCCATAATTCACCCCTCCACTTT.

Within the sample, this clone is medium-sized. The V gene is TRBV6-2 or TRBV6-3, the J gene TRBJ1-1, with TRBD1 as a possible D gene (5 bases). The germline V gene has CDR1 MNHEY and CDR2 SVGEGT. Trimming took 3 bases from V and 6 from J, leaving 14 bases between them. There are 14 residues in the CDR3. The CDR3 protein is CASSYLGEWPEAFF. The CDR3 DNA reads as TGTGCCAGCAGTTATCTAGGGGAATGGCCTGAAGCTTTCTTT.

The rearrangement links TRBV27 to TRBJ2-1; no definite D call. Germline-derived CDR1 and CDR2 are MNHEY and SMNVEV (reference sequence). V lost 6 bases to trimming and J lost 7 bases, with 13 bases between them. The CDR3 is 13 amino acids. DNA of the CDR3: TGTGCCAGCAGCATGACGAATTGGAATGAGCAGTTCTTC. It is translated as CASSMTNWNEQFF.

The rearrangement joins TRBV5-8 to TRBJ2-1; TRBD1 agrees at 7 bases. Trimming cost V 7 bases and J 2 bases; bases outside gene matches: 15. CDR1 SGHTS and CDR2 YDEGEE come from the germline V gene. This CDR3 region has 17 residues. CDR3 loop: CASPERQGRLTYNEQFF. CDR3 sequence (DNA): TGTGCCAGCCCCGAACGACAGGGCCGCCTAACCTACAATGAGCAGTTCTTC. Full variable domain (rest looked up from reference TRBV5-8 and TRBJ2-1): EAGVTQSPTHLIKTRGQQATLRCSPISGHTSVYWYQQALGLGLQFLLWYDEGEERNRGNFPPRFSGRQFPNYSSELNVNALELEDSALYLCASPERQGRLTYNEQFFGPGTRLTVL.

The J gene is TRBJ2-5, the V gene TRBV3-1 (or the pseudogene TRBV3-2); TRBD1 matches at 9 bases. The CDR3 spans 16 residues. V shed 2 bases and J 4 bases; nucleotides not matched to a gene: 8. CDR1 and CDR2 from the germline V gene are LGHDT and YNNKEL (reference sequence). DNA of the CDR3: TGTGCCAGCAGCCAACCCCGGGACAGGGAAGGAGAGACCCAGTACTTC. It codes for CASSQPRDREGETQYF.

J is TRBJ1-2 and V is TRBV11-2; D not resolved. V lost 5 bases and J lost 6, with 13 bases in between. The germline V gene encodes CDR1 SGHAT and CDR2 FQNNGV. The CDR3 consists of 13 residues. Here the CDR3 DNA reads TGTGCCAGCAGCGGCAACGTTCGTAATGGCTACACCTTC. Its translation is CASSGNVRNGYTF.

The rearrangement uses TRBV4-1 and TRBJ1-4; 7 bases fit TRBD1. Germline-derived CDR1 and CDR2 are MGHRA and YSYEKL. The CDR3 is made up of 17 amino acids. V was pared by 1 base and J by 7 bases, with 12 bases of the junction left unmatched. CDR3 amino acids: CASSQGQRRQGGEKLFF. The CDR3 DNA reads TGCGCCAGCAGCCAAGGCCAGAGACGACAGGGTGGTGAAAAACTGTTTTTT.

The rearrangement links TRBV5-5 to TRBJ1-4, with D hard to call. This CDR3 contains 14 residues. CDR1 and CDR2 from the germline V gene are SGHKS and YYEKEE (reference sequence). Trimming took off 4 bases at V and 6 bases at J, with 13 bases between the two ends. In DNA, the CDR3 is TGTGCCAGCAGCAATGAGGTGAACGATGAAAAACTGTTTTTT. Protein product: CASSNEVNDEKLFF.

V and J are TRBV9 and TRBJ1-3; no reliable D call. Germline V lookup: CDR1 SGDLS, CDR2 YYNGEE. The CDR3 consists of 14 residues. Trimming pared 2 bases from V and 2 bases from J, leaving 8 bases between. CDR3 in DNA: TGTGCCAGCAGCGTTTCAAACCCTGGAAACACCATATATTTT. It is translated as CASSVSNPGNTIYF.

The chain combines TRBV6-5 with TRBJ2-3; the D gene could be TRBD1 or TRBD2 (5 bases each). With 5 bases removed from V and 3 bases from J, the gap between germline ends came to 12 bases. This CDR3 is built from 14 residues. CDR1 is MNHEY and CDR2 is SVGAGI in the germline V gene. CDR3 amino acids: CASSRGAGTDTQYF. The CDR3 DNA reads as TGTGCCAGCAGTAGAGGGGCCGGGACAGATACGCAGTATTTT.

CDR3 sequence reads: CASSQVGEQYF. In nucleotides, the CDR3 is TGTGCCAGCAGCCAAGTGGGGGAGCAGTACTTC. The chain employs TRBV3-1 (or the pseudogene TRBV3-2) and TRBJ2-7; D unresolved. The CDR3 has 11 residues. Germline V CDR1 and CDR2: LGHDT, YNNKEL (reference sequence). The ends were cut back, 1 base at V and 7 bases at J, with 5 bases in the middle.

With regard to this clone: In the same sample, other DNA sequences code for this CDR3. The chain is built from TRBV27 and TRBJ1-6; D unclear. V lost 3 bases and J lost 9, with 6 bases in between. Per the germline V gene, CDR1 is MNHEY and CDR2 is SMNVEV (reference sequence). The CDR3 runs to 12 residues. CDR3 residues: CASSFLGSPLHF. The CDR3 DNA is TGTGCCAGCAGTTTTCTGGGTTCACCCCTCCACTTT.